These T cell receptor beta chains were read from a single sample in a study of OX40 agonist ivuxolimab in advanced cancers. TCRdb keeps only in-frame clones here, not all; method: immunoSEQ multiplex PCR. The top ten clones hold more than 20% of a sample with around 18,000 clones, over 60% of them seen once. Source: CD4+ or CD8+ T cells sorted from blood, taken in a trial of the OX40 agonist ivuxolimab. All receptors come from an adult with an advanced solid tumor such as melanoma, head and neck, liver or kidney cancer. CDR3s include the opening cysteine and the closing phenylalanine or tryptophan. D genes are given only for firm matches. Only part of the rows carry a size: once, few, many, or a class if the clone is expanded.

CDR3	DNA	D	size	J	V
CASSYFGPSWGQFF	TGTGCCAGCAGTTACTTTGGTCCTAGCTGGGGGCAGTTCTTC	NA	NA	TRBJ2-1	TRBV6-8
CASSLEEGDRKYEQYF	TGTGCCAGCAGTTTGGAGGAAGGAGACAGAAAGTACGAGCAGTACTTC	NA	many	TRBJ2-7	TRBV28
CASGPDLRGPPLHF	TGTGCCAGCGGCCCTGACCTTAGGGGGCCACCCCTCCACTTT	TRBD1	few	TRBJ1-6	TRBV7-9
CASSLGRSNEKLFF	TGTGCCAGCAGCTTAGGACGGTCAAATGAAAAACTGTTTTTT	NA	NA	TRBJ1-4	TRBV13
CASSVGQGPENTEAFF	TGTGCCAGCAGCGTAGGACAGGGGCCAGAGAACACTGAAGCTTTCTTT	TRBD1	few	TRBJ1-1	TRBV9
CASSSLAMSSYEQYF	TGTGCCAGCAGTAGTCTAGCCATGAGCTCCTACGAGCAGTACTTC	NA	NA	TRBJ2-7	TRBV27
CASSQGTADIYGYTF	TGCGCCAGCAGCCAAGGAACGGCCGACATCTATGGCTACACCTTC	NA	NA	TRBJ1-2	TRBV4-3
CASSLKAWGSNQPQHF	TGTGCCAGCAGCTTGAAGGCTTGGGGGAGCAATCAGCCCCAGCATTTT	NA	NA	TRBJ1-5	TRBV5-6
CASSPPGRNYEQYF	TGTGCCAGCTCACCACCGGGGCGGAACTACGAGCAGTACTTC	NA	NA	TRBJ2-7	TRBV18
CASSPLDVGTEAFF	TGTGCCAGCAGCCCACTTGATGTCGGCACTGAAGCTTTCTTT	NA	NA	TRBJ1-1	TRBV28
CASSESSISTDTQYF	TGCGCCAGCAGTGAGTCTTCTATAAGCACAGATACGCAGTATTTT	NA	NA	TRBJ2-3	TRBV10-2
CASSLRTVANYGYTF	TGTGCCAGCAGCCTCCGGACGGTAGCTAACTATGGCTACACCTTC	NA	few	TRBJ1-2	TRBV11-3
CASSPRGFGTGSDTQYF	TGTGCCAGTAGTCCCAGAGGCTTCGGGACAGGGTCAGATACGCAGTATTTT	TRBD1	NA	TRBJ2-3	TRBV19
CASSLNRGPYEQYF	TGTGCCAGCAGTTTAAACAGGGGACCCTACGAGCAGTACTTC	TRBD1	NA	TRBJ2-7	TRBV27
CASSIDGMNTEAFF	TGTGCCAGTAGTATAGATGGTATGAACACTGAAGCTTTCTTT	NA	NA	TRBJ1-1	TRBV19
CASNDGDGNTEAFF	TGTGCCAGCAACGATGGCGACGGAAACACTGAAGCTTTCTTT	NA	few	TRBJ1-1	TRBV9
CASSQPGTGRRNEQFF	TGTGCCAGCAGCCAACCTGGGACAGGGCGACGGAATGAGCAGTTCTTC	TRBD1	NA	TRBJ2-1	TRBV7-9
CASTLPDEISNTGELFF	TGTGCCAGCACTCTCCCGGACGAAATTTCGAACACCGGGGAGCTGTTTTTT	NA	NA	TRBJ2-2	TRBV7-8
CASSPTGSSGTEAFF	TGTGCCAGCAGCCCAACAGGGTCGTCTGGGACTGAAGCTTTCTTT	NA	few	TRBJ1-1	TRBV9
CASSLGVSYEQYF	TGTGCCAGCAGCTTAGGGGTATCCTACGAGCAGTACTTC	NA	NA	TRBJ2-7	TRBV7-8
CASGLGAGTEAFF	TGTGCTAGTGGTTTGGGGGCCGGGACTGAAGCTTTCTTT	NA	NA	TRBJ1-1	TRBV12-5
CASSLGWNEQYF	TGTGCCAGCAGCTTGGGGTGGAACGAGCAGTACTTC	NA	NA	TRBJ2-7	TRBV5-6
CASSYGQHYGYTF	TGTGCCAGCAGTTACGGACAGCACTATGGCTACACCTTC	NA	NA	TRBJ1-2	TRBV6-6
CASSQDPQGNSYEQYF	TGCGCCAGCAGCCAAGATCCCCAGGGCAACTCCTACGAGCAGTACTTC	NA	medium-sized	TRBJ2-7	TRBV4-3
CASSVTTGGNYGYTF	TGTGCCAGCAGCGTAACGACAGGGGGCAACTATGGCTACACCTTC	TRBD1	NA	TRBJ1-2	TRBV7-8
CASQESPGNTIYF	TGTGCCAGCCAAGAGAGCCCTGGAAACACCATATATTTT	NA	few	TRBJ1-3	TRBV19
CASSLFKGAPGNEKLFF	TGTGCCAGCAGCTTATTTAAGGGGGCCCCTGGAAATGAAAAACTGTTTTTT	TRBD1	NA	TRBJ1-4	TRBV7-6
CASSGSADYSNQPQHF	TGCGCCAGCAGCGGGTCTGCAGATTATAGCAATCAGCCCCAGCATTTT	NA	once	TRBJ1-5	TRBV10-1
CASSPHRGQAYEQYF	TGTGCCAGCAGCCCCCACAGGGGGCAAGCCTACGAGCAGTACTTC	TRBD1	few	TRBJ2-7	TRBV14
CASSLFLPGWGANVLTF	TGCGCCAGCAGCTTGTTCTTACCCGGGTGGGGAGCCAACGTCCTGACTTTC	NA	NA	TRBJ2-6	TRBV5-1
CASSLTGTEQYF	TGTGCCAGCAGCCTGACAGGTACCGAGCAGTACTTC	NA	once	TRBJ2-7	TRBV7-9
CASSSIFQGYTDTQYF	TGTGCCAGCAGTTCCATCTTCCAGGGGTACACAGATACGCAGTATTTT	NA	NA	TRBJ2-3	TRBV28
CASSQDTPNRGYTF	TGCGCCAGCAGCCAAGATACGCCAAACCGAGGCTACACCTTC	NA	NA	TRBJ1-2	TRBV4-1
CASSYSLGDEAFF	TGTGCCAGCAGTTACAGCCTTGGGGATGAAGCTTTCTTT	NA	NA	TRBJ1-1	TRBV6-6
CATSAGELYEQYF	TGTGCCACCTCAGCGGGGGAGCTCTACGAGCAGTACTTC	TRBD2	medium-sized	TRBJ2-7	TRBV19
CASSLEVARSYEQYF	TGCGCCAGCAGCTTGGAGGTTGCGAGGTCCTACGAGCAGTACTTC	NA	NA	TRBJ2-7	TRBV5-1